This TCR beta chain stems from a study of shared clonotypes between healthy human individuals. As for the study in general: The study enrolled two women and a few men aged 18 to 49.

Unmatched junction bases numbered 7, after V lost 6 bases and J lost 6 bases. The CDR3 sequence is 14 residues long. From germline, CDR1 is MNHEY and CDR2 SMNVEV (reference sequence). Method: immunoSEQ multiplex PCR; TCRdb's copy keeps in-frame clones and lacks some. The profile shows under 1 million clones, 90% to 95% of them singletons. Naive CD8 populations comprised CD45RO-negative cells positively selected for CCR7, excluding terminally differentiated effector memory CD45RA+ cells. Material for sequencing was naive CD8+ T cells sorted from blood. The clonotype was recovered from a man younger than 40 in good health. J is TRBJ2-1 and V is TRBV27; the match to TRBD2 covers 8 bases. The CDR3 DNA reads TGTGCCAGCAGCTTAGGACTAGCTCCCAATGAGCAGTTCTTC. This encodes CASSLGLAPNEQFF.